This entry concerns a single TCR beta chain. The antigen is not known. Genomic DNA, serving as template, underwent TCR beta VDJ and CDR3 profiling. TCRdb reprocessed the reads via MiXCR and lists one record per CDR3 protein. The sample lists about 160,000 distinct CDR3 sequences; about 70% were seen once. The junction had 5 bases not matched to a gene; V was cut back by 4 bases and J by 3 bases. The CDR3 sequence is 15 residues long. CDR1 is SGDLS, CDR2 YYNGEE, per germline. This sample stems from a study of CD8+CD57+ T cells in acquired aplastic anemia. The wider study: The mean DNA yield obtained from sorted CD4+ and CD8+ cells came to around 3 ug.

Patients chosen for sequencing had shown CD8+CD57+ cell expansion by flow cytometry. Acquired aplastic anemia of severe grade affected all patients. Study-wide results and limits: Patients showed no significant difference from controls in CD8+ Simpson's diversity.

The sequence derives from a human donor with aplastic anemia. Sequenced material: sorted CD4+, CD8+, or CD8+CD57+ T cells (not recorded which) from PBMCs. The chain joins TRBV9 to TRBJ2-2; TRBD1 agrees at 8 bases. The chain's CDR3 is CASSPRQGYTGELFF. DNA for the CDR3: TGTGCCAGCAGCCCGCGACAGGGGTACACCGGGGAGCTGTTTTTT.